The rows below give T cell receptor beta chains drawn from one sample of a study of cytomegalovirus exposure and HLA in healthy donors. This table comes from immunoSEQ multiplex PCR, and its TCRdb copy is limited to in-frame clones, with some not included. The table includes 200,000 to 250,000 clones, over 65% detected once. The sample consisted of PBMCs. These receptors all come from a human donor in good health. The CDR3 runs from the conserved cysteine through the conserved F or W. D genes are given only for firm matches. Size is omitted from some rows. Given values are once, few, many or a class for expanded clones.

J,length,D,size,V,DNA,CDR3
TRBJ1-2,13,-,-,TRBV7-9,TGTGCCAGCAGCTTTCAGGCTAACTATGGCTACACCTTC,CASSFQANYGYTF
TRBJ2-1,15,-,few,TRBV6-6,TGTGCCAGCAGTGCCCTCCGGGAGTGGGTCGATGAGCAGTTCTTC,CASSALREWVDEQFF
TRBJ2-7,14,TRBD2,-,TRBV7-2,TGTGCCAGCAGCTTCGGGACTACCTTGGGGGAGCAGTACTTC,CASSFGTTLGEQYF
TRBJ2-1,19,TRBD2,-,TRBV14,TGTGCCAGCAGCCAAGATACTAGGACTAGCGGGAGGCCCTACAATGAGCAGTTCTTC,CASSQDTRTSGRPYNEQFF
TRBJ2-7,16,-,-,TRBV18,TGTGCCAGCTCACCACCAGGGGGGGGGCGCAAGTACGAGCAGTACTTC,CASSPPGGGRKYEQYF
TRBJ1-3,15,-,-,TRBV9,TGTGCCAGCAGCGGTGGAGCGAGCTCTGGAAACACCATATATTTT,CASSGGASSGNTIYF
TRBJ2-1,17,TRBD2,-,TRBV4-1,TGCGCCAGCAGCCAAGTTTACGGGACTAGCATGTACAATGAGCAGTTCTTC,CASSQVYGTSMYNEQFF
TRBJ1-5,15,-,-,TRBV6-1,TGTGCCAGCAGTGAATCGGCAGGGTGGTATCAGCCCCAGCATTTT,CASSESAGWYQPQHF
TRBJ2-7,15,-,once,TRBV7-2,TGTGCCAGCAGCTTAGATGTGAGGAGCTCCTACGAGCAGTACTTC,CASSLDVRSSYEQYF
TRBJ2-1,15,TRBD2,-,TRBV9,TGTGCCAGCAGCCTCACTCAGCGGGACTACAATGAGCAGTTCTTC,CASSLTQRDYNEQFF
TRBJ2-1,15,-,few,TRBV6-5,TGTGCCAGCAGTTATTACAGCAACCCATACAATGAGCAGTTCTTC,CASSYYSNPYNEQFF
TRBJ2-7,14,TRBD1,-,TRBV19,TGTGCCAGTAACGCCGGGACAGAATTTTACGAGCAGTACTTC,CASNAGTEFYEQYF
TRBJ2-5,12,-,-,TRBV29-1,TGCAGCGTTGAGCGACAGGCTGAGACCCAGTACTTC,CSVERQAETQYF
TRBJ2-5,13,TRBD1,-,TRBV29-1,TGCAGCGCTGTGACAGGGTGGTGGGAGACCCAGTACTTC,CSAVTGWWETQYF
TRBJ1-5,15,-,-,TRBV30,TGTGCCTGGAGTGTGTCAGTTTTAAGCAATCAGCCCCAGCATTTT,CAWSVSVLSNQPQHF
TRBJ2-3,15,-,-,TRBV6-1,TGTGCCAGCAGTGATTTCGGGCAGGGGGGAGATACGCAGTATTTT,CASSDFGQGGDTQYF
TRBJ2-7,14,-,many,TRBV19,TGTGCCAGTAGTGGGCAGGCGCCCTCCTACGAGCAGTACTTC,CASSGQAPSYEQYF
TRBJ2-3,15,-,-,TRBV28,TGTGCCAGCAGTTTACCTCGGGGGAGTGCAGATACGCAGTATTTT,CASSLPRGSADTQYF
TRBJ2-7,18,-,-,TRBV28,TGTGCCAGCAGTTTGAGCGCGGAATGGGACATCGACTCCTACGAGCAGTACTTC,CASSLSAEWDIDSYEQYF
TRBJ2-5,16,-,-,TRBV6-5,TGTGCCAGCAGTTACACCTACAGGGCCACCCAAGAGACCCAGTACTTC,CASSYTYRATQETQYF
TRBJ2-5,14,-,-,TRBV11-2,TGTGCCAGCAGCTTAAGCCCGTACCAAGAGACCCAGTACTTC,CASSLSPYQETQYF
TRBJ2-7,15,-,-,TRBV18,TGTGCCAGCTCACTCCGCAGGGGAAACTCCTACGAGCAGTACTTC,CASSLRRGNSYEQYF
TRBJ2-7,15,TRBD2,-,TRBV18,TGTGCCAGCTCACAAGGACTAGCGGGAAGCTACGAGCAGTACTTC,CASSQGLAGSYEQYF
TRBJ2-3,15,TRBD1,-,TRBV28,TGTGCCAGCAGCTTAGGGGGCGCAAGCACAGATACGCAGTATTTT,CASSLGGASTDTQYF
TRBJ2-1,13,-,-,TRBV4-1,TGCGCCAGCAGCCAAGCCAGCGGGAATGAGCAGTTCTTC,CASSQASGNEQFF
TRBJ2-5,15,-,-,TRBV7-7,TGTGCTAGCAGCTTTGGGAGTTCGTACCAAGAGACCCAGTACTTC,CASSFGSSYQETQYF
TRBJ2-7,11,TRBD2,-,TRBV6-1,TGTGCCAGCAGTGAAATGGGAGGGCCGCGCTTC,CASSEMGGPRF
TRBJ1-5,14,-,-,TRBV2,TGTGCCAGCAATGCTGTCGGAGGCAATCAGCCCCAGCATTTT,CASNAVGGNQPQHF
TRBJ2-3,15,-,-,TRBV6-5,TGTGCCAGCAGTTACTCAGGGGCTTGGTCAGATACGCAGTATTTT,CASSYSGAWSDTQYF
TRBJ2-7,18,-,-,TRBV7-9,TGTGCCAGCAGCTCCTCCGGAAAGAGCGGAGGGCATCTTGAGGAGCAGTACTTC,CASSSSGKSGGHLEEQYF
TRBJ2-1,16,-,-,TRBV5-1,TGCGCCAGCAGCTTGGCCCAGGGCAGCTCCTACAATGAGCAGTTCTTC,CASSLAQGSSYNEQFF
TRBJ1-1,16,-,-,TRBV11-2,TGTGCCAGCAGCATTAGACACTGGACATCCGTCGGTGAAGCTTTCTTT,CASSIRHWTSVGEAFF